Described below is a single T cell receptor (beta chain) sequence and its context. Germline V CDR1 and CDR2: KGHSH, LQKENI. The CDR3 is 14 amino acids. The junction had 2 bases not matched to a gene; V was cut back by 3 bases and J by 8 bases. Those enrolled in Seattle joined during active infection and were followed longitudinally afterward. The entry originates in a study of blood T cell repertoires in COVID-19. Study details: PBMCs, B-cell-depleted T cells, or T cells were the source of the cDNA or gDNA that made up the material.

Here immunoSEQ multiplex PCR was the method, and the copy in TCRdb shows in-frame clones only, minus some. The profile shows a few hundred thousand clones, around 87% of them singletons. The sequenced sample was peripheral blood. This clonotype originated in a woman between 25 and 40 years old with COVID-19, enrolled during active disease. This rearrangement joins TRBV18 to TRBJ1-4; 11 bases line up with TRBD1. The CDR3 bases are TGTGCCAGCTCACCCGGACAGGGGGCGGAAAAACTGTTTTTT. This translates into CASSPGQGAEKLFF.